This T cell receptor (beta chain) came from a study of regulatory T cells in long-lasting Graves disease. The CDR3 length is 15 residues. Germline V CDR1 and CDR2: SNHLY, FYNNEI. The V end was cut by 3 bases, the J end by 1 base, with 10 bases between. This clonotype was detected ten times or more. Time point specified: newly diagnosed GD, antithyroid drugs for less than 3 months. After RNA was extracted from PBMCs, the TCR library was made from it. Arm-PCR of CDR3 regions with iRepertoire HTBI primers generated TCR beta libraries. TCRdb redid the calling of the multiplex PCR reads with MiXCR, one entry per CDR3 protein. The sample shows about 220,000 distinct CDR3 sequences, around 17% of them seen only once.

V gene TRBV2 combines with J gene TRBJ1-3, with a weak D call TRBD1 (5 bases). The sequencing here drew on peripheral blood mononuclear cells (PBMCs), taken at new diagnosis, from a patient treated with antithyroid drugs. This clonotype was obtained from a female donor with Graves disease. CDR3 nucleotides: TGTGCCAGCAGTGATCTGGGGGTATCTGGAAACACCATATATTTT. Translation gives CASSDLGVSGNTIYF.